This is a list of T cell receptor beta chains from one sample in a study of blood T cell repertoires in COVID-19. Assay used: immunoSEQ multiplex PCR; TCRdb lists only in-frame clones, some missing. Here the sample spans about 150,000 clones, 75% to 90% being singletons. The sample comprised peripheral blood. These receptors were collected from a human donor in a cohort sampled during active COVID-19. Both conserved end residues are part of each CDR3. The D gene is left open where the match is weak. Rows may omit the clone size; those that give it use once, few, many or a size class.

v_gene	len	abundance	j_gene	d_gene	CDR3aa	CDR3nt
TRBV5-1	16	NA	TRBJ1-6	NA	CASSYAPGSDNSPLHF	TGCGCCAGCAGCTACGCCCCGGGGTCCGATAATTCACCCCTCCACTTT
TRBV11-3	14	few	TRBJ2-2	NA	CASSPGAGTGELFF	TGTGCCAGCAGCCCTGGGGCGGGGACCGGGGAGCTGTTTTTT
TRBV9	15	NA	TRBJ2-2	TRBD2	CASSVTSGGTGELFF	TGTGCCAGCAGCGTAACTAGCGGGGGGACCGGGGAGCTGTTTTTT
TRBV6-5	13	NA	TRBJ2-7	NA	CASSPPLTYEQYF	TGTGCCAGCAGTCCCCCCCTAACCTACGAGCAGTACTTC
TRBV19	15	NA	TRBJ2-5	TRBD1	CASSNPRTGYETQYF	TGTGCCAGTAGTAACCCCCGGACAGGGTACGAGACCCAGTACTTC
TRBV5-8	15	NA	TRBJ2-6	NA	CASSFGGSGANVLTF	TGTGCCAGCAGCTTCGGCGGCTCTGGGGCCAACGTCCTGACTTTC
TRBV12-5	18	NA	TRBJ2-5	TRBD2	CASGLVTSGRVGGETQYF	TGTGCTAGTGGTTTGGTAACCAGCGGGAGAGTAGGAGGAGAGACCCAGTACTTC
TRBV18	15	NA	TRBJ2-3	NA	CASSPPSRDADTQYF	TGTGCCAGCTCACCACCGAGCCGGGATGCAGATACGCAGTATTTT
TRBV29-1	14	NA	TRBJ2-1	TRBD2	CSVEDQLAYNEQFF	TGCAGCGTTGAAGATCAACTAGCGTACAATGAGCAGTTCTTC
TRBV2	14	NA	TRBJ2-3	NA	CASRDRTSTDTQYF	TGTGCCAGCAGGGACAGAACTAGCACAGATACGCAGTATTTT
TRBV4-2	14	NA	TRBJ1-1	NA	CASSQGGELVEAFF	TGTGCCAGCAGCCAAGGGGGGGAGCTAGTTGAAGCTTTCTTT
TRBV18	13	NA	TRBJ2-7	NA	CASTRDTTYEQYF	TGTGCCAGCACCCGGGACACGACCTACGAGCAGTACTTC
TRBV19	13	few	TRBJ1-5	NA	CASSIGEYQPQHF	TGTGCCAGTAGTATCGGGGAATATCAGCCCCAGCATTTT
TRBV5-6	15	NA	TRBJ2-1	TRBD2	CASSYDTGLGNEQFF	TGTGCCAGCAGCTACGACACCGGACTAGGGAATGAGCAGTTCTTC
TRBV2	14	NA	TRBJ2-2	NA	CASSVFSGTGELFF	TGTGCCAGCAGTGTTTTTTCGGGCACCGGGGAGCTGTTTTTT
TRBV5-4	12	NA	TRBJ2-5	NA	CASSFSAGTQYF	TGTGCCAGCAGCTTCTCAGCGGGGACCCAGTACTTC
TRBV11-3	18	NA	TRBJ2-1	NA	CASSLEGGGAGLNNEQFF	TGTGCCAGCAGCTTAGAGGGGGGTGGGGCGGGCCTAAACAATGAGCAGTTCTTC
TRBV7-7	16	NA	TRBJ2-3	TRBD2	CASSSRTSGSTDTQYF	TGTGCCAGCAGCTCCCGGACTAGCGGAAGCACAGATACGCAGTATTTT
TRBV19	14	NA	TRBJ2-3	NA	CASSIEAPPDTQYF	TGTGCCAGTAGTATAGAAGCGCCCCCAGATACGCAGTATTTT
TRBV15	16	few	TRBJ2-2	TRBD2	CATGTSGRANTGELFF	TGTGCCACCGGGACTAGCGGGAGGGCCAACACCGGGGAGCTGTTTTTT
TRBV2	14	NA	TRBJ1-2	TRBD1	CASTEERGRDGYTF	TGTGCCAGCACCGAAGAGAGGGGGCGCGATGGCTACACCTTC
TRBV7-3	15	NA	TRBJ2-3	NA	CASSPGGLTTDTQYF	TGTGCCAGCAGCCCCGGGGGGCTCACCACAGATACGCAGTATTTT
TRBV5-5	12	NA	TRBJ1-1	NA	CASSFPQGRAFF	TGTGCCAGCAGCTTTCCACAGGGTCGAGCTTTCTTT
TRBV7-2	15	NA	TRBJ1-5	TRBD1	CASSFGTGFNQPQHF	TGTGCCAGCAGCTTTGGGACAGGCTTCAATCAGCCCCAGCATTTT
TRBV6-5	13	NA	TRBJ1-1	NA	CAITGGANTEAFF	TGTGCCATAACCGGCGGGGCGAACACTGAAGCTTTCTTT
TRBV28	13	NA	TRBJ1-2	TRBD1	CATLRGGLYGYTF	TGTGCCACACTGAGAGGGGGCCTTTATGGCTACACCTTC
TRBV9	14	NA	TRBJ1-1	TRBD1	CASSAGQANTEAFF	TGTGCCAGCAGCGCGGGACAGGCGAACACTGAAGCTTTCTTT
TRBV4-3	15	NA	TRBJ2-3	NA	CASSRDDRVPDTQYF	TGCGCCAGCAGCCGAGACGATAGAGTCCCTGATACGCAGTATTTT
TRBV3-1/TRBV3-2	17	NA	TRBJ1-1	NA	CASSQDVGSSLNTEAFF	TGTGCCAGCAGCCAAGACGTAGGGAGCAGTTTGAACACTGAAGCTTTCTTT
TRBV5-8	14	NA	TRBJ1-4	NA	CASGTQGTNEKLFF	TGTGCCAGCGGAACCCAGGGGACTAATGAAAAACTGTTTTTT
TRBV10-2	15	NA	TRBJ2-7	TRBD2	CASSESQGRVYEQYF	TGCGCCAGCAGTGAGTCACAAGGGAGGGTTTACGAGCAGTACTTC
TRBV7-3	16	NA	TRBJ2-2	TRBD2	CASSQTRSGDTGELFF	TGTGCCAGCAGCCAAACTAGGAGCGGGGACACCGGGGAGCTGTTTTTT
TRBV11-3	15	NA	TRBJ2-1	NA	CASSLDRGSHNEQFF	TGTGCCAGCAGCTTAGATCGGGGTAGTCACAATGAGCAGTTCTTC
TRBV20-1	15	NA	TRBJ2-6	NA	CSASLQGVGANVLTF	TGCAGTGCTAGTTTACAGGGAGTTGGGGCCAACGTCCTGACTTTC
TRBV6-6	14	NA	TRBJ1-4	NA	CAGRRGGTNEKLFF	TGTGCCGGACGCCGTGGGGGGACTAATGAAAAACTGTTTTTT
TRBV25-1	15	NA	TRBJ2-1	TRBD2	CASSPFRTSYPEQFF	TGTGCCAGCAGTCCCTTCCGGACTAGTTATCCTGAGCAGTTCTTC
TRBV6-2/TRBV6-3	13	NA	TRBJ2-2	NA	CASSSVNTGELFF	TGTGCCAGCAGTTCAGTGAACACCGGGGAGCTGTTTTTT
TRBV7-3	13	NA	TRBJ1-1	TRBD1	CASSDRTGGTAFF	TGTGCCAGCAGCGATCGGACAGGAGGGACGGCTTTCTTT
TRBV6-5	16	NA	TRBJ2-1	NA	CASSYSDSKSYNEQFF	TGTGCCAGCAGTTACTCAGACTCTAAATCCTACAATGAGCAGTTCTTC
TRBV7-2	14	NA	TRBJ1-5	NA	CASSLGERNQPQHF	TGTGCCAGCAGCTTAGGTGAGCGCAATCAGCCCCAGCATTTT
TRBV6-6	14	NA	TRBJ2-7	NA	CASSSPGSAYEQYF	TGTGCCAGCAGTTCCCCCGGTTCCGCCTACGAGCAGTACTTC
TRBV11-3	15	NA	TRBJ2-2	TRBD2	CASSLNSAGGGELFF	TGTGCCAGCAGCTTAAATTCAGCGGGGGGCGGGGAGCTGTTTTTT
TRBV7-9	15	NA	TRBJ2-3	NA	CASSLGVGLTDTQYF	TGTGCCAGCAGCTTAGGTGTGGGGCTCACAGATACGCAGTATTTT
TRBV20-1	12	once	TRBJ2-1	TRBD1	CSASEQGNEQFF	TGCAGTGCTAGTGAACAGGGGAATGAGCAGTTCTTC
TRBV7-9	14	NA	TRBJ1-1	NA	CASSLGGRTTEAFF	TGTGCCAGCAGCTTGGGAGGGCGTACCACTGAAGCTTTCTTT
TRBV2	13	NA	TRBJ2-5	NA	CASSGNRQETQYF	TGTGCCAGCAGTGGGAACAGGCAAGAGACCCAGTACTTC
TRBV5-1	16	NA	TRBJ2-2	NA	CASSPDPGAATGELFF	TGCGCCAGCAGCCCCGACCCGGGAGCGGCCACCGGGGAGCTGTTTTTT
TRBV5-1	14	NA	TRBJ1-2	NA	CASSLAGAGAGYTF	TGCGCCAGCAGCTTAGCAGGGGCGGGTGCTGGCTACACCTTC
TRBV5-6	16	NA	TRBJ2-2	TRBD2	CASSLMASGNTGELFF	TGTGCCAGCAGCTTGATGGCTAGCGGAAACACCGGGGAGCTGTTTTTT
TRBV5-6	16	NA	TRBJ1-5	TRBD1	CASSIGTGVSNQPQHF	TGTGCCAGCAGCATCGGGACAGGGGTTAGCAATCAGCCCCAGCATTTT
TRBV9	13	NA	TRBJ2-1	NA	CASSAVRGYEQFF	TGTGCCAGCAGCGCCGTCAGGGGCTATGAGCAGTTCTTC
TRBV30	15	NA	TRBJ1-6	NA	CASQLSGSYNSPLHF	TGTGCCTCGCAACTTTCAGGGTCCTATAATTCACCCCTCCACTTT
TRBV12-5	11	NA	TRBJ2-5	NA	CASGPGLSTHF	TGTGCTAGTGGCCCCGGACTCTCCACACACTTC
TRBV5-1	12	NA	TRBJ2-1	NA	CASSLPSDEQFF	TGCGCCAGCAGCTTGCCGTCCGATGAGCAGTTCTTC